This is a list of T cell receptor beta chains from one sample in a study of cytomegalovirus exposure and HLA in healthy donors. Sequenced by immunoSEQ multiplex PCR; TCRdb stores in-frame clones only, minus some. The sample lists 110,000 or so clones; under 70% were seen once. Sequencing was performed on PBMCs. These receptors were taken from a man aged 18 to 29 in good health and CMV-seropositive. The CDR3 runs from the conserved cysteine through the conserved F or W. A D gene is named only where the DNA matches it firmly. Not all rows give a size; the values are once, few, many and, for expanded clones, a class.

TRBJ2-1 16 NA TRBD2 TRBV9 CASSVFGGGINNEQFF TGTGCCAGCAGCGTTTTCGGCGGGGGGATTAACAATGAGCAGTTCTTC
TRBJ1-2 12 NA TRBD1 TRBV7-7 CVGDRGLSSYTF TGTGTCGGGGACAGGGGCCTGTCGAGCTACACCTTC
TRBJ1-5 16 NA NA TRBV2 CASSNDGQGWDQPQHF TGTGCCAGCAGTAATGACGGACAAGGTTGGGATCAGCCCCAGCATTTT
TRBJ2-3 14 few TRBD2 TRBV2 CASHTNLAGGKNAF TGTGCCAGCCATACCAATCTAGCGGGGGGGAAAAATGCTTTT
TRBJ2-5 15 NA TRBD2 TRBV7-8 CASSLVVSGGETQYF TGTGCCAGCAGCTTAGTAGTTAGCGGGGGGGAGACCCAGTACTTC
TRBJ2-7 16 NA NA TRBV5-1 CASSLGVGRLSYEQYF TGCGCCAGCAGCTTGGGAGTGGGGCGTCTGAGCTACGAGCAGTACTTC
TRBJ1-2 13 NA NA TRBV29-1 CSVAPGGDGGYTF TGCAGCGTTGCTCCCGGGGGGGACGGGGGCTACACCTTC
TRBJ1-5 12 NA NA TRBV27 CASKLGLSAQHF TGTGCCAGCAAATTGGGCCTCTCGGCCCAGCATTTT
TRBJ2-5 14 NA NA TRBV5-5 CASSLTGSLETQYF TGTGCCAGCAGCTTGACAGGGAGTTTAGAGACCCAGTACTTC
TRBJ2-1 17 NA TRBD1 TRBV7-2 CASSPQRTGVLGDEQFF TGTGCCAGCAGCCCCCAGAGGACAGGAGTCCTGGGGGATGAGCAGTTCTTC
TRBJ2-6 18 once TRBD2 TRBV30 CAWSMMGAGGPGANVLTF TGTGCCTGGAGTATGATGGGGGCGGGGGGTCCAGGGGCCAACGTCCTGACTTTC
TRBJ2-1 17 NA TRBD1 TRBV9 CASSPRPWTGTDNEQFF TGTGCCAGCAGCCCGCGACCTTGGACAGGGACGGATAATGAGCAGTTCTTC
TRBJ1-1 13 NA NA TRBV19 CASSDRIYTEAFF TGTGCCAGTAGCGACAGGATTTACACTGAAGCTTTCTTT
TRBJ2-5 16 NA TRBD2 TRBV7-2 CASSKGTSGGQETQYF TGTGCCAGCAGCAAGGGGACTAGCGGGGGCCAAGAGACCCAGTACTTC
TRBJ2-7 14 NA NA TRBV10-2 CASSESWGPYEQYF TGCGCCAGCAGTGAGTCATGGGGCCCTTACGAGCAGTACTTC
TRBJ2-2 16 NA TRBD1 TRBV4-1 CASSQADRGIGGELFF TGCGCCAGCAGCCAAGCCGACAGGGGGATAGGCGGGGAGCTGTTTTTT
TRBJ1-2 14 NA NA TRBV5-1 CASSLERTAYGYTF TGCGCCAGCAGCTTGGAGCGGACTGCATATGGCTACACCTTC
TRBJ2-2 15 NA TRBD1 TRBV6-4 CASRPGQGAAGELFF TGTGCCAGCAGGCCGGGACAGGGGGCCGCCGGGGAGCTGTTTTTT
TRBJ2-1 16 NA TRBD2 TRBV11-3 CASSRLGGGLLNEQFF TGTGCCAGCAGCCGACTCGGGGGAGGGTTATTGAATGAGCAGTTCTTC
TRBJ2-2 14 NA NA TRBV15 CATSSIQGAGELFF TGTGCCACCAGCAGTATACAGGGAGCCGGGGAGCTGTTTTTT
TRBJ2-3 18 NA NA TRBV5-1 CASSSTDYTGGRGDTQYF TGCGCCAGCAGCTCGACGGACTACACGGGGGGCCGGGGGGATACGCAGTATTTT
TRBJ2-3 13 NA TRBD2 TRBV10-2 CASRLAATDTQYF TGCGCCAGCAGACTAGCGGCCACAGATACGCAGTATTTT
TRBJ2-3 16 NA NA TRBV4-2 CASSHQRESPPDTQYF TGTGCCAGCAGCCACCAACGCGAGTCCCCCCCCGATACGCAGTATTTT
TRBJ1-2 15 NA TRBD1 TRBV5-6 CASSLGPGQAQRYTF TGTGCCAGCAGCTTGGGTCCGGGACAGGCACAGCGGTACACCTTC
TRBJ2-1 15 few TRBD1 TRBV10-1 CASSERDSSYNEQFF TGCGCCAGCAGTGAGCGGGACAGCTCCTACAATGAGCAGTTCTTC
TRBJ2-1 13 NA NA TRBV25-1 CASSPSSYNEQFF TGTGCCAGCAGTCCGAGCTCCTACAATGAGCAGTTCTTC
TRBJ1-4 15 once NA TRBV2 CASRANRATNEKLFF TGTGCCAGCAGGGCGAACAGAGCAACTAATGAAAAACTGTTTTTT
TRBJ2-7 14 NA NA TRBV5-4 CASSPNQGMYEQYF TGTGCCAGCTCCCCCAATCAGGGGATGTACGAGCAGTACTTC
TRBJ1-3 15 few NA TRBV11-3 CASSFSGGPGNTIYF TGTGCCAGCAGCTTCTCCGGAGGACCTGGAAACACCATATATTTT
TRBJ1-2 12 NA NA TRBV28 CASSTRLYGYTF TGTGCCAGCAGCACCCGACTTTATGGCTACACCTTC
TRBJ2-3 16 NA TRBD1 TRBV29-1 CSVVGTGGVWTDTQYF TGCAGCGTTGTAGGGACAGGGGGCGTCTGGACAGATACGCAGTATTTT
TRBJ2-7 12 NA TRBD2 TRBV27 CATGGGAYEQYF TGTGCCACCGGGGGGGGCGCCTACGAGCAGTACTTC
TRBJ2-7 13 NA TRBD2 TRBV29-1 CSVAPGGSYEQYF TGCAGCGTTGCGCCGGGAGGGTCCTACGAGCAGTACTTC
TRBJ1-5 15 NA TRBD1 TRBV7-2 CASSVGQGIGQPQHF TGTGCCAGCAGCGTGGGACAGGGGATAGGTCAGCCCCAGCATTTT
TRBJ1-4 14 NA NA TRBV7-9 CASSSRTGGEKLFF TGTGCCAGCAGCTCCCGGACGGGAGGTGAAAAACTGTTTTTT
TRBJ2-3 16 NA NA TRBV5-1 CASSLLVGLQGDTQYF TGCGCCAGCAGCTTGCTAGTGGGCCTCCAGGGAGATACGCAGTATTTT
TRBJ2-1 15 NA NA TRBV19 CASSIELSAYNEQFF TGTGCCAGTAGTATAGAACTTTCGGCCTACAATGAGCAGTTCTTC
TRBJ2-1 14 few TRBD1 TRBV28 CASRGTGGVYEQFF TGTGCCAGCAGGGGGACAGGGGGAGTATATGAGCAGTTCTTC
TRBJ2-3 16 few TRBD2 TRBV5-1 CASSLVSGGATDTQYF TGCGCCAGCAGCTTGGTTTCCGGGGGGGCCACAGATACGCAGTATTTT
TRBJ1-1 11 NA NA TRBV28 CASSLVGGLAF TGTGCCAGCAGTTTGGTGGGGGGGCTCGCCTTT
TRBJ1-1 17 NA TRBD1 TRBV9 CASSRTGMGGLNTEAFF TGTGCCAGCAGCAGGACAGGGATGGGCGGTCTAAACACTGAAGCTTTCTTT
TRBJ2-2 14 NA TRBD2 TRBV19 CASIAGENTGELFF TGTGCCAGTATAGCGGGGGAAAACACCGGGGAGCTGTTTTTT
TRBJ1-1 14 once NA TRBV29-1 CSVDVAPLNTEAFF TGCAGCGTTGATGTAGCACCATTAAACACTGAAGCTTTCTTT
TRBJ2-5 12 NA NA TRBV2 CASSPVLMAQYF TGTGCCAGCAGCCCCGTCCTAATGGCCCAGTACTTC
TRBJ2-1 14 NA TRBD1 TRBV5-6 CASSSWDREHEQFF TGTGCCAGCAGCTCCTGGGACAGGGAACATGAGCAGTTCTTC
TRBJ2-5 16 NA TRBD2 TRBV5-1 CASSPGLAGAQETQYF TGCGCCAGCAGTCCAGGACTAGCGGGGGCCCAAGAGACCCAGTACTTC
TRBJ2-5 11 NA NA TRBV10-3 CAIPGQETQYF TGTGCCATCCCAGGCCAAGAGACCCAGTACTTC
TRBJ2-7 12 NA NA TRBV2 CASREGMGEQYF TGTGCCAGCAGGGAGGGGATGGGCGAGCAGTACTTC
TRBJ2-7 13 NA NA TRBV5-4 CASSLPQGYEQYF TGTGCCAGCAGCTTGCCCCAGGGATACGAGCAGTACTTC
TRBJ2-5 15 NA TRBD2 TRBV2 CASRDGRGAGETQYF TGTGCCAGCAGGGACGGGAGGGGGGCAGGGGAGACCCAGTACTTC
TRBJ1-1 16 NA TRBD1 TRBV2 CASSPARTGIGRSSFF TGTGCCAGCTCCCCAGCTCGGACAGGGATCGGGAGAAGCTCTTTCTTT
TRBJ2-5 14 few NA TRBV5-1 CASSLDRVGETQYF TGCGCCAGCAGCTTGGACAGGGTTGGAGAGACCCAGTACTTC
TRBJ2-5 14 few NA TRBV6-5 CASSSGRVGETQYF TGTGCCAGCAGTTCTGGCAGGGTTGGAGAGACCCAGTACTTC
TRBJ2-3 12 NA NA TRBV7-9 CASSPSADTQYF TGTGCCAGCAGCCCTTCAGCAGATACGCAGTATTTT
TRBJ1-2 12 NA NA TRBV19 CASTSWPSGYTF TGTGCCAGTACCTCCTGGCCTTCTGGCTACACCTTC
TRBJ1-5 14 few NA TRBV5-5 CASSLAQGFQPQHF TGTGCCAGCAGCTTGGCCCAGGGATTTCAGCCCCAGCATTTT
TRBJ1-1 14 NA NA TRBV12-5 CAITLQVMNTEAFF TGTGCTATTACCTTACAGGTCATGAACACTGAAGCTTTCTTT